The rows below give T cell receptor beta chains drawn from one sample of a study of tumor-infiltrating lymphocytes in primary liver carcinoma. TCRdb reanalysed the multiplex PCR reads using MiXCR and keeps one entry per CDR3 protein. The repertoire holds tens of thousands of distinct CDR3 sequences, with 60% to 80% as singletons. Material for sequencing was tumor-adjacent normal liver tissue. All receptors derive from a woman aged 25-40 years with primary liver carcinoma and hepatitis B virus infection. Each CDR3 is given with its conserved first and last residue. D genes are given only for firm matches. A row's size may be missing; if present it is once, few, many or a size class.

clone_size j_call d_call v_call cdr3_aa cdr3_nt
NA TRBJ1-1 NA TRBV29-1 CSGTGYQNTEAFF TGCAGCGGGACGGGATACCAGAACACTGAAGCTTTCTTT
NA TRBJ2-3 TRBD2 TRBV28 CANTSSGRPDTQYF TGTGCCAACACCTCTAGCGGGAGGCCAGATACACAGTATTTT
medium-sized TRBJ2-1 NA TRBV12-3/TRBV12-4 CATSYGEQFF TGTGCCACCAGCTATGGTGAGCAGTTCTTC
NA TRBJ1-5 NA TRBV20-1 CSARGLRGNQPQHF TGCAGTGCTCGGGGCCTAAGGGGTAATCAGCCCCAGCATTTT
NA TRBJ2-1 TRBD2 TRBV6-2/TRBV6-3 CASGYTSVGSYNAQFF TGTGCCAGCGGTTACACTAGCGTGGGCTCCTACAATGCGCAGTTCTTC
few TRBJ2-1 TRBD1 TRBV11-2 CASSPSGQLYNEQFF TGTGCTAGTAGTCCCTCGGGACAGCTCTACAATGAGCAGTTCTTC
NA TRBJ1-5 NA TRBV12-3/TRBV12-4 CANSLENNQPQHF TGTGCCAACAGTTTAGAGAACAATCAGCCCCAGCATTTT
NA TRBJ1-1 TRBD1 TRBV6-2/TRBV6-3 CATSPGGSAQHMNTETFF TGTGCCACCAGTCCAGGGGGTTCCGCGCAGCACATGAACACTGAAACTTTCTTT
few TRBJ2-1 NA TRBV18 CASSPNGRPNEQFF TGTGCCAGCTCTCCTAACGGGCGTCCCAATGAGCAGTTCTTC
many TRBJ2-1 NA TRBV6-2/TRBV6-3 CASSPWRAEQFF TGTGCCAGCAGCCCCTGGAGGGCTGAGCAGTTCTTC
NA TRBJ1-1 TRBD1 TRBV11-2 CAINYWDRFTEAFF TGTGCCATCAACTACTGGGACAGATTCACTGAAGCTTTCTTT
NA TRBJ1-2 NA TRBV10-2 CASSGQLGAHTF TGCGCCAGCAGTGGACAGCTTGGGGCCCACACCTTC
NA TRBJ2-1 NA TRBV6-5 CSSSYSGERGNEQFF TGTTCCAGCAGTTACTCCGGCGAGAGGGGCAATGAGCAGTTCTTC
once TRBJ2-2 NA TRBV6-5 CATSLMGLNTGELFF TGTGCCACCAGTCTCATGGGACTGAACACAGGGGAGCTGTTTTTT
few TRBJ2-1 NA TRBV28 CASSPYNGQFF TGTGCCAGCAGTCCGTACAATGGGCAGTTCTTC
NA TRBJ2-1 NA TRBV6-1 CARSERIREYDEQFF TGTGCCAGAAGTGAAAGGATAAGGGAGTACGATGAGCAGTTTTTC
NA TRBJ1-1 NA TRBV10-2 CAILAGTEAYF TGCGCTATCCTCGCCGGGACTGAAGCTTACTTT
NA TRBJ2-2 NA TRBV5-5 CASSNKSGHPAGELFF TGTGCCAGCAGTAACAAAAGTGGACACCCGGCCGGGGAGCTGTTTTTT
few TRBJ1-1 NA TRBV12-3/TRBV12-4 CVSSFGGLTEAFF TGTGTCAGCAGTTTCGGTGGACTCACTGAAGCTTTCTTT
NA TRBJ2-6 NA TRBV4-3 CAGSQESSEIDSGANVLTF TGCGCCGGCAGTCAAGAGAGTAGCGAGATAGACTCTGGGGCCAACGTCCTGACTTTC